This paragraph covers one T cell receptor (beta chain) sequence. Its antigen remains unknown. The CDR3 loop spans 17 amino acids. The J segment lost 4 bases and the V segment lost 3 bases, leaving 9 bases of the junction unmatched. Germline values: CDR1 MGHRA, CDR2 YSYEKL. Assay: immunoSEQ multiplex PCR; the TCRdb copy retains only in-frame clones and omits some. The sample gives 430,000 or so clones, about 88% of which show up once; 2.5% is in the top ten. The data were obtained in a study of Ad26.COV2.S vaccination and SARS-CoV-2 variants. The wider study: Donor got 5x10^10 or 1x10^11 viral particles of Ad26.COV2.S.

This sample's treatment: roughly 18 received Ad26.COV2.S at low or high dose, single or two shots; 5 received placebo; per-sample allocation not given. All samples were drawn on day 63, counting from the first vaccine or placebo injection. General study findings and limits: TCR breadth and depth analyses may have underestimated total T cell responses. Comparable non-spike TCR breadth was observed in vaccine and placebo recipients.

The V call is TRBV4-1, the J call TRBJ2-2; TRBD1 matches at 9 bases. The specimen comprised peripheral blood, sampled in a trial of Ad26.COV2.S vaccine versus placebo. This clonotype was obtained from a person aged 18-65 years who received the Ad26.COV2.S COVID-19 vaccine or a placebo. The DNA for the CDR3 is TGCGCCAGCAGCCAGCTTATAGGACAGGGGCGCACCGGGGAGCTGTTTTTT. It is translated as CASSQLIGQGRTGELFF.